Sequencing of this T cell receptor (beta chain) was carried out in a study of blood T cell repertoires in COVID-19. V dropped 0 bases and J dropped 5; count of bases not matched to a gene: 2. Germline V gene sequence: CDR1 SEHNR, CDR2 FQNEAQ (reference sequence). This CDR3 has 15 amino acids. Sequencing was performed with immunoSEQ multiplex PCR; in TCRdb, only in-frame clones are kept and a portion is missing. The table records some 250,000 clones, roughly 77% of them present only once. This chain links TRBV7-9 with TRBJ1-2, with 11 bases lining up with TRBD1. The TCR sequence derives from an elderly woman with acute or convalescent COVID-19. Sequencing was done on a sample of peripheral blood. CDR3 coding DNA: TGTGCCAGCAGCTTAGCGGACAGGGGGCTTTATGGCTACACCTTC. Its protein product is CASSLADRGLYGYTF. The whole variable domain, remainder taken from reference TRBV7-9 and TRBJ1-2, is DTGVSQNPRHKITKRGQNVTFRCDPISEHNRLYWYRQTLGQGPEFLTYFQNEAQLEKSRLLSDRFSAERPKGSFSTLEIQRTEQGDSAMYLCASSLADRGLYGYTFGSGTRLTVV.